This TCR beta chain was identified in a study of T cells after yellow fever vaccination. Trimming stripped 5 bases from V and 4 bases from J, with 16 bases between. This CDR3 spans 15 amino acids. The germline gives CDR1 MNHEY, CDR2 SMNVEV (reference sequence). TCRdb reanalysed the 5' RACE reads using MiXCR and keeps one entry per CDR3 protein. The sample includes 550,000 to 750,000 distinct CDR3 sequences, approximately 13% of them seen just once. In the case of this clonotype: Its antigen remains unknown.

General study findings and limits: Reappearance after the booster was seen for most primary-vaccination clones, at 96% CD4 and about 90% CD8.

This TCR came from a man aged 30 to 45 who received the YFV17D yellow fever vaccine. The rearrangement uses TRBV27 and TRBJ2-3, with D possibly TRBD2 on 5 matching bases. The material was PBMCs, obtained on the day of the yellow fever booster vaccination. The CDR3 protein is CASSKRLASADTQYF. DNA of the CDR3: TGTGCCAGCAGTAAGCGGTTAGCCTCGGCAGATACGCAGTATTTT.